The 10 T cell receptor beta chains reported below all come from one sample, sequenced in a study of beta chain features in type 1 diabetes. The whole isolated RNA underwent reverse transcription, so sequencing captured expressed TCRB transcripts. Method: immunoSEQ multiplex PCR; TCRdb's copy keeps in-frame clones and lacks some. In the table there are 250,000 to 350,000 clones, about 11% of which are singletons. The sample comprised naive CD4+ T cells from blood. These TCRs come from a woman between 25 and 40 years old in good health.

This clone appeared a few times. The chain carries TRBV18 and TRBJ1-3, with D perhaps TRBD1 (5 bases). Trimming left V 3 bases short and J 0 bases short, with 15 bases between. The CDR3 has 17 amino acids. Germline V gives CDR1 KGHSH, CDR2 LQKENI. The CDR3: CASSPPPGGNSGNTIYF. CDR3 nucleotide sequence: TGTGCCAGCTCACCGCCCCCCGGGGGGAACTCTGGAAACACCATATATTTT.

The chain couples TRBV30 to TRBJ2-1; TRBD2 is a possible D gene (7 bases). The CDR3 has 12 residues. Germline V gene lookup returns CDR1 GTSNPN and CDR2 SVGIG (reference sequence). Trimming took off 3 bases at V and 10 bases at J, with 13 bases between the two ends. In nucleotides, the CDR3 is TGTGCCTGGAGCCTAGGGGGAGGGGAGCAGTTCTTC. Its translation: CAWSLGGGEQFF.

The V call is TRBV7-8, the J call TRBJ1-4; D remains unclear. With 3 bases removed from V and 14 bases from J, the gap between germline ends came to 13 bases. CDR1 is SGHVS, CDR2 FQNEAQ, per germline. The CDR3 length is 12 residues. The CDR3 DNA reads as TGTGCCAGCAGCTTCTTAGCCGGGATGCTGTTTTTT. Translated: CASSFLAGMLFF.

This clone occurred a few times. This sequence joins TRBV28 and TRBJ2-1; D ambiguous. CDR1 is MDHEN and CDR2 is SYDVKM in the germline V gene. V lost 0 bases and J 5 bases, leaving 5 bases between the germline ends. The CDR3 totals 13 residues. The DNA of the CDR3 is TGTGCCAGCAGTTTATGGGGCGACAATGAGCAGTTCTTC. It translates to CASSLWGDNEQFF.

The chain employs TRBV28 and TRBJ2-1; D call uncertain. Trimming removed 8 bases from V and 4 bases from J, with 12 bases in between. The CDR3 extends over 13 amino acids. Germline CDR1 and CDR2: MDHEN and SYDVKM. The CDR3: CASGTQEYNEQFF. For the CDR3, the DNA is TGTGCCAGCGGCACCCAAGAATACAATGAGCAGTTCTTC.

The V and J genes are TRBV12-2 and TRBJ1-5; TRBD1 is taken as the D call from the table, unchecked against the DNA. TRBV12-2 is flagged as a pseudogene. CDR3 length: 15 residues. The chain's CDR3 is CASRLATGVDQPQHF. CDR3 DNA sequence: TGTGCAAGTCGCTTAGCGACAGGGGTTGATCAGCCCCAGCATTTT.

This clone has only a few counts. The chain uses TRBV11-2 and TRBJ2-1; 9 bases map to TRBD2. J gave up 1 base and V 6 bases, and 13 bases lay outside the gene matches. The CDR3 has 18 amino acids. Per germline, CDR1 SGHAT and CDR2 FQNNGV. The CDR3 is CASREGRGRARSYNEQFF. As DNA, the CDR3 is TGTGCCAGCAGAGAAGGTCGCGGGAGGGCCAGGTCCTACAATGAGCAGTTCTTC.

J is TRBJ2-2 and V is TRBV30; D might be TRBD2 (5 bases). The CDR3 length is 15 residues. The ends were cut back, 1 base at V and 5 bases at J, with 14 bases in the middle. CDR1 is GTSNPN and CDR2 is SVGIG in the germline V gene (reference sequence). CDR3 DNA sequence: TGTGCCTGGAGTGAGGGTAGCGCGAGAACCGGGGAGCTGTTTTTT. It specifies CAWSEGSARTGELFF.

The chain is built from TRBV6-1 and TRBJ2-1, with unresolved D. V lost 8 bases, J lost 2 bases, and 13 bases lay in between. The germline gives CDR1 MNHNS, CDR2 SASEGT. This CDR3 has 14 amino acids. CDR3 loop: CASLILKPYNEQFF. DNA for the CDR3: TGTGCCAGCTTGATCCTAAAACCCTACAATGAGCAGTTCTTC.

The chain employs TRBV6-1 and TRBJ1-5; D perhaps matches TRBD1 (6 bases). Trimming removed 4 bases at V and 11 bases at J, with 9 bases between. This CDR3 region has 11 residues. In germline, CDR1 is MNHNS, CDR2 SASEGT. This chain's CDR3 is CASSGGGSQHF. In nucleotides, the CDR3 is TGTGCCAGCAGTGGCGGGGGCTCCCAGCATTTT.